The 30 T cell receptor beta chains reported below all come from one sample, sequenced in a study of shared clonotypes between healthy human individuals. TCRdb's table, derived via immunoSEQ multiplex PCR, lists solely in-frame clones and lacks some. The sample includes just under 350,000 clones, around 79% seen only once; the top ten take 10%. What was sequenced was memory CD4+ T cells sorted from blood. The subset is: CD45RA-negative fraction. The origin of the receptors is a young man in good health.

This clone was seen a few times. The chain links TRBV4-1 to TRBJ1-4, with 8 bases fitting TRBD1. This CDR3 comprises 15 residues. V lost 0 bases, J lost 12 bases, and 9 bases stayed unmatched. The germline gives CDR1 MGHRA, CDR2 YSYEKL. The CDR3 DNA is TGCGCCAGCAGCCAAGAATGGGACAGGCCTCGGGAACTGTTTTTT. This codes for CASSQEWDRPRELFF.

The rearrangement joins TRBV5-4 to TRBJ2-4; possibly TRBD1 for D (6 bases). Between the trimmed V and J ends, which lost 3 bases and 6 bases, there was a span of 19 bases. The CDR3 is made up of 16 amino acids. The germline V gene encodes CDR1 SGHNT and CDR2 YYREEE (reference sequence). The CDR3 reads CASSSSSKQGLNIQYF. CDR3 nucleotide sequence: TGTGCCAGCAGCTCGTCGTCCAAACAGGGCTTAAACATTCAGTACTTC.

The DNA of the CDR3 is TGCAGCGTTGATAGCGGGAGTGAACGCACAGATACGCAGTATTTT. Translation gives CSVDSGSERTDTQYF. The gene calls are TRBV29-1 and TRBJ2-3; 9 positions agree with TRBD2. With 3 bases clipped from V and 1 base from J, the junction kept 5 bases outside the gene matches. Germline V lookup: CDR1 SQVTM, CDR2 ANQGSEA. This CDR3 contains 15 residues.

This chain links TRBV18 with TRBJ2-7, with D possibly TRBD1 on 6 matching bases. CDR3 length: 14 amino acids. Germline-derived CDR1 and CDR2 are KGHSH and LQKENI. V lost 3 bases, J lost 0 bases, and 9 bases lay in between. CDR3 nucleotide sequence: TGTGCCAGCTCACCCACGACAGGCTCCTACGAGCAGTACTTC. It encodes CASSPTTGSYEQYF.

The chain recombines TRBV18 with TRBJ1-5; 8 bases align to TRBD1. Unmatched junction bases numbered 10, after V lost 0 bases and J lost 9 bases. Germline assignment: CDR1 KGHSH and CDR2 LQKENI. This CDR3 is built from 16 residues. The CDR3 spells CASSPPETGDSGPQHF. The CDR3 coding sequence is TGTGCCAGCTCACCACCGGAGACAGGGGACTCAGGGCCCCAGCATTTT.

This clone was seen once. The chain couples TRBV7-9 to TRBJ1-5; possible D gene TRBD1, 5 bases. This CDR3 has 12 residues. V was shortened by 5 bases and J by 7 bases, with 9 bases between the two germline ends. CDR1 and CDR2 from the germline V gene are SEHNR and FQNEAQ (reference sequence). The chain's CDR3 is CASSLGDQPQHF. DNA for the CDR3: TGTGCCAGCAGCCTGGGGGACCAGCCCCAGCATTTT.

Notes on this clone: The same CDR3 can be traced to other DNA sequences in this sample. V gene TRBV6-6 combines with J gene TRBJ2-7; the D is unclear. V gave up 4 bases and J gave up 2 bases, with 9 bases separating them. CDR3 length equals 13 residues. Germline-derived CDR1 and CDR2 are MNHNY and SVGAGI (reference sequence). The CDR3 region has the DNA TGTGCCAGCAGTTTCGGCCAAGCCTACGAGCAGTACTTC. It codes for CASSFGQAYEQYF.

Worth noting for this clone: At the DNA level, this CDR3 is encoded by other sequences in the same sample as well. The chain carries TRBV4-3 and TRBJ2-1, with D unclear. The germline V gene has CDR1 LGHNA and CDR2 YSLEER. This CDR3 is built from 13 residues. Trimming removed 1 base from V and 5 bases from J, with 6 bases in between. DNA for the CDR3: TGCGCCAGCAGCCAAGCTGGAAACAATGAGCAGTTCTTC. This encodes CASSQAGNNEQFF.

V is TRBV19 and J is TRBJ1-5; no clear D. Trimming stripped 5 bases from V and 5 bases from J, with 7 bases between. The V gene's germline CDR1 is LNHDA and CDR2 SQIVND (reference sequence). The CDR3 totals 12 residues. Written as DNA, the CDR3 is TGTGCCAGTAGTCCGGGTTATCAGCCCCAGCATTTT. It encodes CASSPGYQPQHF.

CDR3 residues: CASSPGGRAIGYTF. DNA for the CDR3: TGCGCCAGCAGCCCGGGAGGCAGGGCCATTGGCTACACCTTC. The chain couples TRBV5-1 to TRBJ1-2, with D possibly matching TRBD1 (5 bases). V lost 4 bases, J lost 7 bases, and 17 bases lay in between. Germline V gene lookup returns CDR1 SGHRS and CDR2 YFSETQ. This CDR3 spans 14 amino acids.

The chain recombines TRBV6-1 with TRBJ2-2; the D gene could be TRBD1 or TRBD2 (7 bases each). CDR1 is MNHNS and CDR2 is SASEGT in the germline V gene. There are 16 residues in the CDR3. The V end was cut by 3 bases, the J end by 3 bases, with 14 bases between. This CDR3 reads CASSDPAGGDTGELFF. The CDR3 DNA follows: TGTGCCAGCAGTGATCCGGCAGGGGGGGACACCGGGGAGCTGTTTTTT.

The rearrangement uses TRBV6-6 and TRBJ2-5; 12 bases are shared with TRBD2. CDR1 is MNHNY and CDR2 is SVGAGI in the germline V gene (reference sequence). CDR3 length: 14 amino acids. The junction had 9 bases not matched to a gene; V was cut back by 5 bases and J by 11 bases. The CDR3 loop reads CASSRLAGAYEQYF. CDR3 DNA sequence: TGTGCCAGCAGTAGACTAGCGGGAGCCTATGAGCAGTACTTC.

This chain connects TRBV7-8 to TRBJ2-6; D gene ambiguous. CDR1 and CDR2 (germline): SGHVS, FQNEAQ. V was shortened by 4 bases and J by 0 bases, with 10 bases between the two germline ends. CDR3 length: 16 residues. CDR3 in amino acids: CASSSDTASGANVLTF. The CDR3 nucleotides are TGTGCCAGCAGCTCGGATACAGCCTCTGGGGCCAACGTCCTGACTTTC.

This clone occurred a few times. J is TRBJ2-5 and V is TRBV11-2; TRBD1 is a possible D gene (6 bases). The CDR3 totals 14 residues. Trimming pared 6 bases from V and 5 bases from J, leaving 16 bases between. Germline CDR1 and CDR2: SGHAT and FQNNGV. The CDR3 sequence is CASSQGQGSETQYF. The CDR3 DNA is TGTGCCAGCAGTCAGGGGCAGGGTTCCGAGACCCAGTACTTC.

The chain employs TRBV29-1 and TRBJ1-1; D not certain. V was pared by 4 bases and J by 6 bases, with 21 bases between. Germline lookup yields CDR1 SQVTM and CDR2 ANQGSEA. The CDR3 consists of 15 residues. CDR3 nucleotide sequence: TGCAGCGTTGGTTCCGGGTGGGGTATGAGTTCTGAAGCTTTCTTT. This sequence encodes CSVGSGWGMSSEAFF.

This sequence joins TRBV7-8 and TRBJ2-1; D uncertain. The ends were cut back, 3 bases at V and 0 bases at J, with 12 bases in the middle. CDR3 length: 16 amino acids. CDR1 SGHVS and CDR2 FQNEAQ come from the germline V gene. The CDR3 region has the DNA TGTGCCAGCAGCTTGGCCCCAGCCCGCTCCTACAATGAGCAGTTCTTC. The encoded protein is CASSLAPARSYNEQFF.

The rearrangement uses TRBV4-2 and TRBJ2-5, with D possibly being TRBD1 (6 bases). CDR3 length: 14 residues. Germline assignment: CDR1 LGHNA and CDR2 YNFKEQ. The V and J ends lost 1 base and 6 bases respectively, with 12 bases between them. The CDR3 here is CASSQGDTSKTQYF. CDR3 DNA: TGTGCCAGCAGCCAAGGGGACACCTCGAAGACCCAGTACTTC.

A few counts support this clone. CDR3 coding DNA: TGTGCCAGCAAGGAAGGACGCACTGAAGCTTTCTTT. This gives the protein CASKEGRTEAFF. The chain carries TRBV28 and TRBJ1-1, with no clear D. Trimming cost V 7 bases and J 4 bases, with 10 bases left between them. Germline-derived CDR1 and CDR2 are MDHEN and SYDVKM. The CDR3 covers 12 residues. Full variable domain (missing parts from reference TRBV28 and TRBJ1-1): DVKVTQSSRYLVKRTGEKVFLECVQDMDHENMFWYRQDPGLGLRLIYFSYDVKMKEKGDIPEGYSVSREKKERFSLILESASTNQTSMYLCASKEGRTEAFFGQGTRLTVV.

V usage is TRBV11-2 and J usage is TRBJ2-2, with TRBD2 matching over 10 bases. Germline V gene lookup returns CDR1 SGHAT and CDR2 FQNNGV. With V trimmed by 1 base and J by 6 bases, 14 bases remained unmatched. This CDR3 contains 19 residues. CDR3 in DNA: TGTGCCAGCAGCTTAGTCCCCCTCCAGCTAGCGGGAGCGTCCGGGGAGCTGTTTTTT. Translating gives CASSLVPLQLAGASGELFF.

This clone was seen only a few times. The rearrangement joins TRBV5-1 to TRBJ1-1; no clear D. The length of the CDR3 is 13 residues. Trimming removed 0 bases at V and 3 bases at J, with 6 bases between. The germline CDR1 and CDR2 sequences are SGHRS and YFSETQ. The CDR3 spells CASSLVQDTEAFF. The CDR3 DNA sequence: TGCGCCAGCAGCTTGGTACAAGACACTGAAGCTTTCTTT. Using reference TRBV5-1 and TRBJ1-1 for the parts outside the CDR3, the full variable domain is KAGVTQTPRYLIKTRGQQVTLSCSPISGHRSVSWYQQTPGQGLQFLFEYFSETQRNKGNFPGRFSGRQFSNSRSEMNVSTLELGDSALYLCASSLVQDTEAFFGQGTRLTVV.

This sequence joins TRBV27 and TRBJ2-4; D gene ambiguous. V was shortened by 5 bases and J by 8 bases, with 13 bases between the two germline ends. CDR1 and CDR2 from the germline V gene are MNHEY and SMNVEV (reference sequence). The CDR3 consists of 13 residues. In DNA form, the CDR3 reads TGTGCCAGCAGTGGTCTTTCAGAAGACATTCAGTACTTC. Amino acid sequence: CASSGLSEDIQYF.

V gene TRBV30 combines with J gene TRBJ1-1, with 9 nucleotides matching TRBD1. J lost 0 bases, V lost 2 bases, and 13 bases had no gene match. Germline-derived CDR1 and CDR2 are GTSNPN and SVGIG (reference sequence). There are 18 residues in the CDR3. The CDR3: CAWSPLGPGQGLNTEAFF. DNA for the CDR3: TGTGCCTGGAGTCCATTGGGGCCGGGACAGGGACTGAACACTGAAGCTTTCTTT.

The J gene is TRBJ2-1, the V gene TRBV5-1, with 8 bases lining up with TRBD2. This CDR3 is 18 amino acids long. CDR1 and CDR2 from the germline V gene are SGHRS and YFSETQ. V lost 4 bases, J lost 0 bases, and 12 bases stayed unmatched. This CDR3 reads CASSREGSVWSSYNEQFF. In DNA, the CDR3 is TGCGCCAGCAGCCGGGAGGGTAGCGTTTGGAGCTCCTACAATGAGCAGTTCTTC.

V is TRBV27 and J is TRBJ1-4, with 8 positions matching TRBD1. After removal of 5 bases from V and 8 bases from J, the junction contained 13 bases not matched to a gene. Germline V gene sequence: CDR1 MNHEY, CDR2 SMNVEV (reference sequence). The CDR3 is 16 residues long. The CDR3, as DNA: TGTGCCAGCAGTCCCAACCCCGGACAGGGAAGGGAAAAACTGTTTTTT. Protein sequence: CASSPNPGQGREKLFF.

V is TRBV18 and J is TRBJ1-1, with D possibly TRBD1 on 5 matching bases. There are 17 residues in the CDR3. The ends were cut back, 3 bases at V and 1 base at J, with 18 bases in the middle. From germline, CDR1 is KGHSH and CDR2 LQKENI. The chain's CDR3 is CASSPIPGRGANTEAFF. The CDR3, as DNA: TGTGCCAGCTCACCTATACCGGGCCGAGGGGCGAACACTGAAGCTTTCTTT.

The chain uses TRBV11-2 and TRBJ2-7, with a weak D call TRBD1 (6 bases). Germline V lookup: CDR1 SGHAT, CDR2 FQNNGV. The V gene lost 1 base and the J gene lost 0 bases, with 16 bases spanning the gap. This CDR3 has 17 amino acids. CDR3 bases: TGTGCCAGCAGCTTAGCGGGTACAGGGAAGAGCTCCTACGAGCAGTACTTC. Amino acids: CASSLAGTGKSSYEQYF.

This clone was detected only once. V usage is TRBV10-3 and J usage is TRBJ2-2, with D possibly being TRBD1 (6 bases). The CDR3 spans 15 residues. Trimming removed 5 bases from V and 4 bases from J, with 14 bases in between. In germline, CDR1 is ENHRY, CDR2 SYGVKD. CDR3 sequence reads: CAISQRDTPTGELFF. Written as DNA, the CDR3 is TGTGCCATCAGTCAGAGGGACACCCCCACCGGGGAGCTGTTTTTT.

The genes are TRBV9 and TRBJ1-1; tentative D call: TRBD1 (5 bases). This CDR3 is built from 12 residues. V lost 5 bases and J 4 bases, leaving 9 bases between the germline ends. Looked up from germline, CDR1 is SGDLS and CDR2 is YYNGEE. CDR3 residues: CASSGGGTEAFF. The CDR3 nucleotides read TGTGCCAGCAGTGGGGGGGGCACTGAAGCTTTCTTT.

The V call is TRBV10-2, the J call TRBJ2-3; 10 bases map to TRBD1. Per the germline V gene, CDR1 is WSHSY and CDR2 is SAAADI. There are 16 residues in the CDR3. Trimming at V came to 1 base and at J to 1 base, leaving 2 bases not matched to a gene. The CDR3 sequence is CASSELTGGGTDTQYF. The CDR3 nucleotides are TGCGCCAGCAGTGAGTTGACAGGGGGCGGCACAGATACGCAGTATTTT.

This clone was seen just once. V usage is TRBV7-8 and J usage is TRBJ2-3; 14 nucleotides line up with TRBD2. The V gene end was trimmed by 5 bases and the J gene end by 4 bases; junction bases not matched to a gene: 11. Germline V lookup: CDR1 SGHVS, CDR2 FQNEAQ. The CDR3 contains 18 residues. CDR3 region: CASSPGPRLAGGADTQYF. For the CDR3, the DNA is TGTGCCAGCAGCCCCGGACCCCGACTAGCGGGAGGGGCAGATACGCAGTATTTT.